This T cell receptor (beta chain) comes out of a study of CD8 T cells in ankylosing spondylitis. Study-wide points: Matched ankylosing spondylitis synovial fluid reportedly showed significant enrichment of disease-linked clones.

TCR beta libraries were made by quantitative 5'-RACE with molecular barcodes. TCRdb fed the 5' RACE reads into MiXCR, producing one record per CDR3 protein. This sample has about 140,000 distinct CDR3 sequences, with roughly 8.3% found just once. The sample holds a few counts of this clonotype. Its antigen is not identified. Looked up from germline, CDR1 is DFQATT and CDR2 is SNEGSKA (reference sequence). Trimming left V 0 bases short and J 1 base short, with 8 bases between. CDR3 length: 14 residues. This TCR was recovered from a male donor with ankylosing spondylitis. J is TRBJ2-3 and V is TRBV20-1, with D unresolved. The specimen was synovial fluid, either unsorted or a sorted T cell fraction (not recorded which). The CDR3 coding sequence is TGCAGTGCTAGAGATGGGCGCGGCACAGATACGCAGTATTTT. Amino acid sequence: CSARDGRGTDTQYF.